This TCR beta chain was sequenced during a study of beta chain features in type 1 diabetes. Whole-study results and caveats: Researchers caution that PCR might favor shorter templates, equally among patients and controls. All four CD4+ subsets from Type 1 diabetes patients carried moderately but significantly shorter TCRB CDR3s.

To note about this clone: The antigen is unknown.

Reverse transcription of all isolated RNA meant that expressed TCRB transcripts were sequenced. The table came from immunoSEQ multiplex PCR; TCRdb's copy has only in-frame clones and leaves some out. In the table there are 400,000 to 450,000 clones, approximately 15% of which are singletons. The V and J ends lost 10 bases and 0 bases respectively, with 14 bases between them. The CDR3 consists of 14 residues. The germline V gene has CDR1 ENHRY and CDR2 SYGVKD. This receptor was identified in a man between 25 and 39 years old in good health. The rearrangement uses TRBV10-3 and TRBJ2-3, with D possibly being TRBD1 (5 bases). Sequencing was done on a sample of naive CD4+ T cells from blood. CDR3: CATKPRASTDTQYF. DNA of the CDR3: TGTGCCACGAAACCCAGGGCTAGCACAGATACGCAGTATTTT.